A selection of T cell receptor beta chains follows, all from one sample in a study of T cell repertoires in cytomegalovirus infection. Their antigens are not known. TCRdb re-analysed the reads in MiXCR, keeping a single row per CDR3 protein. The table lists fewer than 1,000,000 distinct CDR3 sequences, less than 35% of them singletons. The sequences come from cultured CD8+ T cells from PBMCs, collected from culture after CMV antigen stimulation. The receptor set was obtained from a human donor in good health (CMV status not recorded). Some clones in this sample may be carry-over from other donors' samples. Both conserved end residues are part of each CDR3. D genes are given only for firm matches. Size is omitted from some rows. Given values are once, few, many or a class for expanded clones.

D gene,J gene,V gene,clone size,CDR3 protein,CDR3 DNA
-,TRBJ1-2,TRBV29-1,few,CSVEGVGGYTF,TGCAGCGTTGAAGGGGTGGGAGGCTACACCTTC
TRBD1,TRBJ2-1,TRBV12-3/TRBV12-4,many,CASSGTGNEQFF,TGTGCCAGCAGTGGGACAGGCAATGAGCAGTTCTTC
TRBD2,TRBJ2-5,TRBV7-7,many,CASSFTSGEETQYF,TGTGCTAGCAGCTTTACTAGCGGAGAAGAGACCCAGTACTTC
TRBD1,TRBJ1-6,TRBV5-4,few,CASRHRGPNSPLHF,TGTGCCAGCAGGCACAGGGGGCCCAATTCACCCCTCCACTTT
-,TRBJ1-6,TRBV6-6,-,CASSPPWGGPSNSPLHF,TGTGCCAGCAGCCCCCCCTGGGGGGGGCCCAGTAATTCACCCCTCCACTTT
-,TRBJ1-5,TRBV20-1,many,CSARVGPQRSNQPQHF,TGCAGTGCTAGAGTCGGGCCTCAACGGAGCAATCAGCCCCAGCATTTT
-,TRBJ1-1,TRBV29-1,few,CSARSVAMNTEAFF,TGCAGCGCCCGGAGTGTCGCGATGAACACTGAAGCTTTCTTT
TRBD1,TRBJ2-5,TRBV7-8,many,CASSPTPGQQETQYF,TGTGCCAGCAGCCCCACTCCGGGACAGCAAGAGACCCAGTACTTC
TRBD1,TRBJ1-1,TRBV7-2,many,CASSMNRGRMNTEAFF,TGTGCCAGCAGCATGAACAGGGGGCGGATGAACACTGAAGCTTTCTTT
TRBD2,TRBJ2-1,TRBV27,few,CASSVGRASGSYNEQFF,TGTGCCAGCAGCGTGGGAAGGGCTAGCGGGTCCTACAATGAGCAGTTCTTC
TRBD2,TRBJ2-1,TRBV12-3/TRBV12-4,few,CASRGLAVSYNEQFF,TGTGCCAGCAGGGGACTAGCGGTTTCCTACAATGAGCAGTTCTTC
-,TRBJ2-7,TRBV5-6,few,CASRTAKRGEQYF,TGTGCCAGCAGGACAGCCAAGAGGGGCGAGCAGTACTTC
-,TRBJ1-2,TRBV7-2,many,CASSLVEGYTYGYTF,TGTGCCAGCAGCCTAGTAGAGGGCTACACCTATGGCTACACCTTC
-,TRBJ2-5,TRBV10-3,few,CAISESPQETQYF,TGTGCCATCAGTGAGTCGCCACAGGAGACCCAGTACTTC
TRBD2,TRBJ2-7,TRBV7-6,many,CASSLRAGTSGDEQYF,TGTGCCAGCAGCTTAAGGGCTGGGACTAGCGGGGACGAGCAGTACTTC
-,TRBJ2-2,TRBV27,few,CASSPQGIGGELFF,TGTGCCAGCAGTCCCCAGGGGATCGGCGGGGAGCTGTTTTTT
-,TRBJ1-1,TRBV4-1,-,CANSQDWTEAFF,TGCGCCAACAGCCAAGATTGGACTGAAGCTTTCTTT
-,TRBJ2-7,TRBV6-6,many,CATRGPKGDQFSYEQYF,TGTGCCACCAGAGGTCCCAAGGGGGATCAGTTCTCCTACGAGCAGTACTTC
-,TRBJ1-5,TRBV12-3/TRBV12-4,few,CASMKTGVINQPQHF,TGTGCCAGCATGAAAACGGGGGTCATCAATCAGCCCCAGCATTTT
-,TRBJ2-7,TRBV2,once,CASMGNAYEQYF,TGTGCCAGCATGGGAAATGCCTACGAGCAGTACTTC
-,TRBJ2-6,TRBV12-3/TRBV12-4,few,CASSFSIIGTAIEANVLTF,TGTGCCAGCAGTTTCTCCATCATCGGGACGGCGATTGAGGCCAACGTCCTGACTTTC
-,TRBJ2-1,TRBV10-3,few,CAISEPSSGATEQFF,TGTGCCATCAGTGAGCCTTCTTCGGGGGCCACTGAGCAGTTCTTC
-,TRBJ2-7,TRBV13,-,CASSLVDGYEQYF,TGTGCCAGCAGCTTAGTGGACGGGTACGAGCAGTACTTC
-,TRBJ1-2,TRBV7-9,-,CASSLPGSYYGYTF,TGTGCCAGCAGTCTGCCGGGATCATACTATGGCTACACCTTC
TRBD1,TRBJ1-1,TRBV6-2/TRBV6-3,-,CASRNRGTNTEAFF,TGTGCCAGCAGAAACAGGGGAACGAACACTGAAGCTTTCTTT
-,TRBJ2-1,TRBV12-5,-,CASGLPQAFF,TGTGCTAGTGGTTTGCCACAGGCGTTCTTC
-,TRBJ2-1,TRBV7-9,many,CASSWLSHNEQFF,TGTGCCAGCAGCTGGCTCTCCCACAATGAGCAGTTCTTC
-,TRBJ1-4,TRBV7-9,-,CASSPPAAPEKLFF,TGTGCCAGCAGCCCCCCGGCAGCGCCTGAAAAACTGTTTTTT
-,TRBJ2-2,TRBV6-5,-,CASSALSGELFF,TGTGCCAGCAGTGCGTTATCCGGGGAGCTGTTTTTT
TRBD2,TRBJ2-3,TRBV7-8,few,CASSPTSGAGSTQYF,TGTGCCAGCAGCCCGACTAGCGGGGCGGGGTCGACGCAGTATTTT
TRBD1,TRBJ1-1,TRBV7-6,many,CASSPITGTGDTEAFF,TGTGCCAGCAGCCCAATTACCGGGACAGGAGACACTGAAGCTTTCTTT
TRBD2,TRBJ2-1,TRBV7-9,-,CASSHSGTSGDPFF,TGTGCCAGCAGCCATTCCGGGACTAGCGGGGATCCGTTCTTC
TRBD2,TRBJ2-1,TRBV5-6,few,CASSQGLAGVKFF,TGTGCCAGCAGCCAGGGACTAGCGGGGGTCAAGTTCTTC
TRBD2,TRBJ2-5,TRBV7-6,few,CASSLELAGDETQYF,TGTGCCAGCAGCTTAGAATTAGCGGGGGATGAGACCCAGTACTTC
TRBD1,TRBJ1-4,TRBV4-3,-,CASSPGTGGWEGEKLFF,TGCGCCAGCAGCCCAGGGACAGGGGGCTGGGAAGGTGAAAAACTGTTTTTT
-,TRBJ2-2,TRBV12-3/TRBV12-4,few,CASSLALITGELFF,TGTGCCAGCAGTTTAGCGCTCATCACCGGGGAGCTGTTTTTT
-,TRBJ1-2,TRBV12-3/TRBV12-4,once,CASTKGAGAFSGYTF,TGTGCCAGCACCAAAGGGGCAGGGGCCTTTTCAGGCTACACCTTC
-,TRBJ1-1,TRBV4-3,-,CASSQDRGLSTEAFF,TGCGCCAGCAGCCAAGACAGGGGCCTTTCCACTGAAGCTTTCTTT
-,TRBJ2-1,TRBV5-4,-,CASSFTGYYNEQFF,TGTGCCAGCAGCTTTACTGGCTACTACAATGAGCAGTTCTTC
-,TRBJ2-1,TRBV7-9,few,CASSPPPSPNEQFF,TGTGCCAGCAGTCCGCCCCCGTCCCCCAATGAGCAGTTCTTC
-,TRBJ2-3,TRBV6-1,-,CASSGGTEMYF,TGTGCCAGCAGTGGGGGAACCGAAATGTATTTT
TRBD1,TRBJ1-6,TRBV7-9,-,CASSRDRGKESPLHF,TGTGCCAGCAGTCGGGACAGGGGGAAGGAATCACCCCTCCACTTT
-,TRBJ1-2,TRBV27,-,CATKGGNSGYTF,TGTGCCACCAAGGGCGGGAACTCTGGCTACACCTTC
TRBD2,TRBJ2-3,TRBV10-2,-,CASSEGGLAPTDTQYF,TGCGCCAGCAGTGAAGGAGGACTAGCGCCCACAGATACGCAGTATTTT
-,TRBJ2-3,TRBV4-3,-,CASSQEVSYIADTQYF,TGCGCCAGCAGCCAAGAGGTTAGCTACATCGCAGATACGCAGTATTTT
-,TRBJ2-2,TRBV6-5,few,CASSYSTSGYTGELFF,TGTGCCAGCAGTTACTCGACTAGTGGTTACACCGGGGAGCTGTTTTTT
-,TRBJ2-7,TRBV27,-,CASSLSGQHYEQYF,TGTGCCAGCAGTTTATCGGGACAACACTACGAGCAGTACTTC
TRBD1,TRBJ1-1,TRBV10-3,many,CAISGPGDSMNTEAFF,TGTGCCATCAGTGGCCCTGGGGACAGTATGAACACTGAAGCTTTCTTT
-,TRBJ2-1,TRBV9,few,CASSVAGASYNEQFF,TGTGCCAGCAGCGTAGCTGGGGCATCCTACAATGAGCAGTTCTTC
-,TRBJ1-2,TRBV10-3,-,CAISEEGRVYGYTF,TGTGCCATCAGTGAGGAGGGACGGGTCTATGGCTACACCTTC